The TCR beta chain described here comes from a study of blood T cell repertoires in COVID-19. At the level of the study: Acute and convalescent COVID-19 samples came from the United States, Italy and Spain. From T cells, B-cell-depleted T cells, or PBMCs came the material, which was cDNA or gDNA.

CDR1 is SGHTA and CDR2 is FQGNSA in the germline V gene. V was shortened by 0 bases and J by 2 bases, with 6 bases between the two germline ends. The CDR3 length is 14 residues. In the source study's methods: Nucleated cell counts were estimated from reference gene primer amplification. Profiled with immunoSEQ multiplex PCR; TCRdb holds only in-frame clones, not every one. V and J calls and clone size are those listed in that table; D and trimming were worked out from the DNA. Here the sample spans roughly 240,000 clones, roughly 82% being singletons. The source is a man between 40 and 49 years old who had recovered from COVID-19. What was sequenced was peripheral blood. J is TRBJ2-3 and V is TRBV7-2; D not resolved. The CDR3 sequence: CASSLAGDTDTQYF. In nucleotides, the CDR3 is TGTGCCAGCAGCTTAGCGGGCGACACAGATACGCAGTATTTT.